These T cell receptor beta chains were read from a single sample in a study of blood T cell repertoires in COVID-19. Method: immunoSEQ multiplex PCR; TCRdb's copy keeps in-frame clones and lacks some. The table has approximately 210,000 clones, about 76% seen once; the top ten hold approximately 9%. The specimen sequenced was PBMCs or T cells enriched from blood (not recorded which). These receptors all stem from a woman between 50 and 59 years old with acute COVID-19. Each CDR3 is given with its conserved first and last residue. A D gene is named only where the DNA matches it firmly. Clone size is stated in some rows and not others, as once, few, many or a class when expanded.

d_call	clone_size	j_call	v_call	cdr3_aa	cdr3_nt
TRBD2	NA	TRBJ2-3	TRBV29-1	CSVAQTSGGADTQYF	TGCAGCGTTGCTCAGACTAGCGGGGGGGCGGATACGCAGTATTTT
TRBD1	NA	TRBJ1-1	TRBV3-1/TRBV3-2	CASSPGGRTEAFF	TGTGCCAGCAGCCCAGGGGGCCGAACTGAAGCTTTCTTT
NA	NA	TRBJ2-7	TRBV4-3	CASSQQVSRYEQYF	TGCGCCAGCAGCCAACAGGTATCCCGCTACGAGCAGTACTTC
NA	NA	TRBJ2-7	TRBV19	CASRKSGTSYEQYF	TGTGCCAGTAGAAAAAGCGGGACATCCTACGAGCAGTACTTC
TRBD2	few	TRBJ2-3	TRBV28	CASTLRASGPLSTDTQYF	TGTGCCAGCACCTTGAGGGCTAGCGGGCCTTTGAGCACAGATACGCAGTATTTT
TRBD2	NA	TRBJ2-5	TRBV28	CASSPAGGQETQYF	TGTGCCAGCAGTCCCGCGGGGGGTCAAGAGACCCAGTACTTC
TRBD1	NA	TRBJ1-5	TRBV6-5	CAAWAGQNNQPQHF	TGTGCCGCGTGGGCGGGACAGAACAATCAGCCCCAGCATTTT
NA	NA	TRBJ1-5	TRBV28	CASSTITTGGQPQHF	TGTGCCAGCAGTACTATTACCACAGGCGGTCAGCCCCAGCATTTT
TRBD1	NA	TRBJ2-5	TRBV7-3	CASSPRQTGQETQYF	TGTGCCAGCAGCCCCCGGCAGACAGGGCAGGAGACCCAGTACTTC
TRBD1	NA	TRBJ2-5	TRBV28	CASSDPRGRWETQYF	TGTGCCAGCAGTGACCCCAGGGGGCGGTGGGAGACCCAGTACTTC
NA	NA	TRBJ2-7	TRBV28	CASSSFHGLYPYEQYF	TGTGCCAGCAGTTCATTCCATGGACTCTACCCCTACGAGCAGTACTTC
NA	NA	TRBJ1-1	TRBV13	CASSVRTQGLPEAFF	TGTGCCAGCAGCGTACGTACTCAGGGCTTACCTGAAGCTTTCTTT
TRBD2	NA	TRBJ2-7	TRBV7-2	CASSLAGAFTSGGATYEQYF	TGTGCCAGCAGCTTAGCTGGAGCATTTACTAGCGGGGGGGCCACATACGAGCAGTACTTC
NA	NA	TRBJ2-7	TRBV28	CASSGRGASYEQYF	TGTGCCAGCAGCGGACGTGGGGCCTCCTACGAGCAGTACTTC
NA	NA	TRBJ1-1	TRBV30	CAWRADREAFF	TGTGCCTGGAGGGCCGACAGGGAAGCTTTCTTT
TRBD1	NA	TRBJ1-4	TRBV28	CASSLKGAGEKLFF	TGTGCCAGCAGTTTAAAGGGGGCCGGTGAAAAACTGTTTTTT
NA	NA	TRBJ2-5	TRBV3-1/TRBV3-2	CASSQRETQYF	TGTGCCAGCAGCCAACGAGAGACCCAGTACTTC
NA	NA	TRBJ2-6	TRBV12-5	CASGLDRIGTGANVLTF	TGTGCTAGTGGTTTGGACCGCATCGGGACTGGGGCCAACGTCCTGACTTTC
NA	NA	TRBJ2-3	TRBV23-1	CASSLPGTISTDTQYF	TGCGCCAGCAGTCTACCCGGGACAATTAGCACAGATACGCAGTATTTT
TRBD1	NA	TRBJ1-2	TRBV13	CASSLGRQGVSGYTF	TGTGCCAGCAGCTTAGGAAGGCAGGGGGTGAGTGGCTACACCTTC